This T cell receptor (beta chain) was obtained from a study of cytomegalovirus exposure and HLA in healthy donors. Trimming took 5 bases from V and 2 from J; bases not matched to a gene: 3. This CDR3 contains 14 residues. Germline-derived CDR1 and CDR2 are SGHTA and FQGNSA. As concerns this clone: No antigen is known for it.

The study, taken as a whole, reports: Analyses of presence/absence relied on an assumption of roughly uniform sequencing depth across donors. Differences between HLA loci emerged in a later analysis of TCR association rates, with DRB1 most and HLA-C fewest.

13 Jbeta primers and 60 Vbeta primers were used for the PCR. Original methodology: There were tens of millions of unique TCR beta chains by a later count, and 10 million to 12 million of them were shared. The protocol was immunoSEQ multiplex PCR, while the TCRdb copy is restricted to in-frame clones and leaves out a portion. That table gives V, J and clone size, and the DNA gave D and trimming. The sample holds about 60,000 clones, about three quarters seen once. The clonotype comes from a female donor in good health and CMV-seronegative. V is TRBV7-2 and J is TRBJ2-5, with TRBD1 identical over 9 bases. Specimen: PBMCs. The CDR3 is CASSAGTGQETQYF. CDR3 in DNA: TGTGCCAGCAGCGCCGGGACAGGGCAAGAGACCCAGTACTTC.